This T cell receptor beta chain came from a study of blood T cell repertoires in COVID-19. Study as a whole: The origin of the acute and convalescent COVID-19 samples was the United States, Italy and Spain. The analysed material was cDNA or gDNA that came from T cells, B-cell-depleted T cells, or PBMCs.

This CDR3 comprises 13 residues. V was clipped by 5 bases and J by 5 bases, with 10 bases between them. The authors' processing: Amplification from reference gene primers served as the basis for estimated nucleated cell counts. Sequenced by immunoSEQ multiplex PCR; TCRdb stores in-frame clones only, minus some. V and J calls plus clone size are reproduced from that table; the DNA served to infer D and trimming. The sample holds some 250,000 clones, approximately 82% seen once. This TCR derives from a young woman with acute or convalescent COVID-19. Input material: peripheral blood. The chain couples TRBV12-3 or TRBV12-4 to TRBJ1-5; D might be TRBD1 (6 bases). The CDR3 loop is CASSVNRDQPQHF. CDR3 DNA sequence: TGTGCCAGCAGTGTCAACAGGGATCAGCCCCAGCATTTT.